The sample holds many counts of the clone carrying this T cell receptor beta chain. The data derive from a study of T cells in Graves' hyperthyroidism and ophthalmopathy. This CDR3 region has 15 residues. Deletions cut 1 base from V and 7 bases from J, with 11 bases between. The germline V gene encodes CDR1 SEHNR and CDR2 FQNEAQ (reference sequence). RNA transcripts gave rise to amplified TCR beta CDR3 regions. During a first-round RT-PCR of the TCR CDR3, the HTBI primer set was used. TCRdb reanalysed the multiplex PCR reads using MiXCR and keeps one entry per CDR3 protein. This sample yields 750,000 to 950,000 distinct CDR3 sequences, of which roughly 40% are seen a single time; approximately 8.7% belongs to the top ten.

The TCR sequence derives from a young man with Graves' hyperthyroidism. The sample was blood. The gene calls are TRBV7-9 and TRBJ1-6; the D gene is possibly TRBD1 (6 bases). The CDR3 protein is CASSLVTGQNSPLHF. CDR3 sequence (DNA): TGTGCCAGCAGCTTAGTCACAGGGCAAAATTCACCCCTCCACTTT.